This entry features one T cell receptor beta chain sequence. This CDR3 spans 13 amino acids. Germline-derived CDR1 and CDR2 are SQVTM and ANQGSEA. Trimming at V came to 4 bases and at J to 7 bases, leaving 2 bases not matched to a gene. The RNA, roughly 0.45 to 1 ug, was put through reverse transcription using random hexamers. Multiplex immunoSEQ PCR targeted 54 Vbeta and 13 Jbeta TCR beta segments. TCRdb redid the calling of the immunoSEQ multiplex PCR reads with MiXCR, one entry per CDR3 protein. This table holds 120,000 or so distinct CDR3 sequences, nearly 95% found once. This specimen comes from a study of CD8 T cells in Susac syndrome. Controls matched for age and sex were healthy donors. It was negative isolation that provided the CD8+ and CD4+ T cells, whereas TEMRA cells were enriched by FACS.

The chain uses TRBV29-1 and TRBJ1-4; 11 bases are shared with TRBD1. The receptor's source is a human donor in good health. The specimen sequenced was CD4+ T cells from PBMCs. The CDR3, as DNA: TGCAGCGTTGCCGGGACAGGGGGTGAAAAACTGTTTTTT. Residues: CSVAGTGGEKLFF. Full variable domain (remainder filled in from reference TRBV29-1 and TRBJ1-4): SAVISQKPSRDICQRGTSLTIQCQVDSQVTMMFWYRQQPGQSLTLIATANQGSEATYESGFVIDKFPISRPNLTFSTLTVSNMSPEDSSIYLCSVAGTGGEKLFFGSGTQLSVL.